These T cell receptor beta chains were read from a single sample in a study of blood T cell repertoires in COVID-19. Sequenced by immunoSEQ multiplex PCR; TCRdb stores in-frame clones only, minus some. The sample has 150,000 to 200,000 clones, 82% seen once; the top ten hold over 20%. The sample taken for sequencing was peripheral blood. These receptors originate from a woman of 80 years or more with acute or convalescent COVID-19. The CDR3 runs from the conserved cysteine through the conserved F or W. D genes are given only for firm matches. Clone sizes are given selectively: once, few, many, or a class where the clone is expanded.

j_gene | v_gene | abundance | d_gene | len | CDR3nt | CDR3aa
TRBJ2-2 | TRBV6-4 | NA | TRBD1 | 14 | TGTGCCAGCTCGACAGGGAAGGACACCGGGGAGCTGTTTTTT | CASSTGKDTGELFF
TRBJ2-7 | TRBV5-1 | NA | NA | 13 | TGCGCCAGCAGCTTGGGATCGGGTTACGAGCAGTACTTC | CASSLGSGYEQYF
TRBJ1-5 | TRBV10-3 | few | TRBD1 | 15 | TGTGCCATCAGTGAGTCGAGAGGGGGCGGGGAGCCCCAGCATTTT | CAISESRGGGEPQHF
TRBJ2-1 | TRBV7-2 | NA | NA | 17 | TGTGCCAGCGGATCCCCGAGTGGGGCTTTCTCCTACAATGAGCAGTTCTTC | CASGSPSGAFSYNEQFF
TRBJ1-3 | TRBV2 | once | NA | 14 | TGTGCCAGCAACTTCATGCGCTCTGGAAACACCATATATTTT | CASNFMRSGNTIYF
TRBJ2-1 | TRBV7-2 | NA | TRBD2 | 14 | TGTGCCAGCAGCTCATTGACTAGCGTCAATGAGCAGTTCTTC | CASSSLTSVNEQFF
TRBJ2-2 | TRBV2 | few | TRBD1 | 16 | TGTGCCAGCTCCCTCCAGGGACAGTCCAACACCGGGGAGCTGTTTTTT | CASSLQGQSNTGELFF
TRBJ2-5 | TRBV7-8 | NA | NA | 13 | TGTGCCAGCAGTCGGAACAGCCAAGAGACCCAGTACTTC | CASSRNSQETQYF
TRBJ1-6 | TRBV7-8 | NA | TRBD1 | 15 | TGTGCCAGCAGCGTCCTGACAGGGGGCACTTCACCCCTCCACTTT | CASSVLTGGTSPLHF
TRBJ1-4 | TRBV7-9 | NA | TRBD1 | 15 | TGTGCCAGCAGCCCGCGACAGGGGGGTAATGAAAAACTGTTTTTT | CASSPRQGGNEKLFF
TRBJ1-6 | TRBV5-5 | few | NA | 14 | TGTGCCAGCAACCAACCGTCTAGGAATTCACCCCTCCACTTT | CASNQPSRNSPLHF